These T cell receptor beta chains were read from a single sample in a study of blood T cell repertoires in COVID-19. Repertoires were generated with immunoSEQ multiplex PCR, while TCRdb's copy carries only in-frame clones and drops some. This sample has roughly 200,000 clones, with roughly 81% found just once. What was sequenced was peripheral blood. These TCRs come from a woman in her forties with COVID-19, enrolled during active disease. Each CDR3 is given with its conserved first and last residue. The order of the fields is V gene, D gene, J gene, clone size, CDR3 protein, CDR3 DNA. D genes are given only for firm matches. Expanded clones get a size class; other rows say once, few or many, or leave the size out.

>TRBV30|TRBD1|TRBJ1-2|-
CASARDRGGYTF
TGTGCCAGCGCCCGGGACAGGGGTGGCTACACCTTC
>TRBV6-1|TRBD1|TRBJ1-2|-
CASSERRGLYGYTF
TGTGCCAGCAGTGAACGCAGGGGGCTCTATGGCTACACCTTC
>TRBV19|-|TRBJ1-2|-
CASSIEMGRGYGYTF
TGTGCCAGTAGTATAGAAATGGGGCGCGGCTATGGCTACACCTTC
>TRBV18|-|TRBJ2-1|-
CASSRSDSYNEQFF
TGTGCCAGCTCCCGATCAGACTCCTACAATGAGCAGTTCTTC
>TRBV7-2|TRBD1|TRBJ1-3|-
CASIRDRGAGNTIYF
TGTGCCAGCATCCGGGACAGGGGGGCTGGAAACACCATATATTTT
>TRBV30|TRBD1|TRBJ1-6|few
CAWGDSSSPLHF
TGTGCCTGGGGGGACAGCAGTTCACCCCTCCACTTT
>TRBV24-1|-|TRBJ2-1|-
CATSPSGYNEQFF
TGTGCCACCAGTCCTTCCGGCTACAATGAGCAGTTCTTC
>TRBV2|-|TRBJ1-5|-
CASTTAKTQPQHF
TGTGCCAGCACGACAGCAAAGACTCAGCCCCAGCATTTT
>TRBV30|-|TRBJ1-6|-
CAWKFDRSSPLHF
TGTGCCTGGAAATTCGACAGGTCATCACCCCTCCACTTT
>TRBV7-8|-|TRBJ2-7|many
CASSAGAYEQYF
TGTGCCAGCAGCGCAGGGGCCTACGAGCAGTACTTC
>TRBV9|-|TRBJ2-2|-
CASSVGANTGELFF
TGTGCCAGCAGCGTAGGGGCAAACACCGGGGAGCTGTTTTTT
>TRBV19|TRBD2|TRBJ2-1|-
CASSIGLAGNEQFF
TGTGCCAGTAGTATAGGACTAGCGGGCAATGAGCAGTTCTTC
>TRBV19|TRBD1|TRBJ1-1|-
CASSTRQGEDGGTEAFF
TGTGCCAGTAGTACAAGACAGGGAGAGGACGGGGGCACTGAAGCTTTCTTT
>TRBV18|TRBD1|TRBJ2-3|-
CASSPTQRTGPSSTDTQYF
TGTGCCAGCTCACCGACTCAAAGGACAGGGCCTTCTAGCACAGATACGCAGTATTTT
>TRBV4-1|-|TRBJ1-1|-
CASSPGQSTEAFF
TGCGCCAGCAGCCCTGGACAGTCGACTGAAGCTTTCTTT
>TRBV2|-|TRBJ2-7|-
CASERTETYEQYF
TGTGCCAGCGAAAGGACAGAAACCTACGAGCAGTACTTC
>TRBV29-1|TRBD1|TRBJ2-7|-
CSVPGQGHEQYF
TGCAGCGTACCGGGACAGGGCCACGAGCAGTACTTC
>TRBV30|TRBD1|TRBJ1-5|-
CAWTGQGNPNQPQHF
TGTGCCTGGACGGGACAGGGGAACCCAAATCAGCCCCAGCATTTT
>TRBV5-4|TRBD2|TRBJ2-3|-
CASSLGLAVTDTQYF
TGTGCCAGCAGCTTGGGACTAGCGGTCACAGATACGCAGTATTTT
>TRBV27|-|TRBJ2-5|-
CASSVQAPETQYF
TGTGCCAGCAGTGTGCAGGCCCCGGAGACCCAGTACTTC
>TRBV11-2|TRBD2|TRBJ2-5|-
CASSSWTSGAKETQYF
TGTGCCAGCAGCTCCTGGACTAGCGGAGCAAAAGAGACCCAGTACTTC
>TRBV30|-|TRBJ1-4|-
CAWTFGGPNEKLFF
TGTGCCTGGACGTTCGGGGGGCCCAATGAAAAACTGTTTTTT
>TRBV9|-|TRBJ2-1|-
CASSVEEGDEQFF
TGTGCCAGCAGCGTAGAGGAGGGCGATGAGCAGTTCTTC